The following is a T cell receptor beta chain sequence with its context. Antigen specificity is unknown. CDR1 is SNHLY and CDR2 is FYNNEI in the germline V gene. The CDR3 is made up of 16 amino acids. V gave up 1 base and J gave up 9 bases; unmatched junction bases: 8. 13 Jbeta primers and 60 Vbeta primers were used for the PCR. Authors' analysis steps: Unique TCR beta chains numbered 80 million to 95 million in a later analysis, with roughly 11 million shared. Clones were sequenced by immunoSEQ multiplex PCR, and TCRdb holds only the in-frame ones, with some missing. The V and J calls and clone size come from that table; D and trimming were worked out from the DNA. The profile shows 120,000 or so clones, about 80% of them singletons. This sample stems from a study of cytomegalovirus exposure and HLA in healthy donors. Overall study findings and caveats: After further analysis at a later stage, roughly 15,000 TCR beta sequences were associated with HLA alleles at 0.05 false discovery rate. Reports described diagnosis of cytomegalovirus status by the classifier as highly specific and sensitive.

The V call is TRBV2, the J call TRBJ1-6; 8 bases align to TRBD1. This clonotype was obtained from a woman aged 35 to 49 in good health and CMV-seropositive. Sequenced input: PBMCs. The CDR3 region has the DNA TGTGCCAGCAGTGAAGATTATGCAGGGGGCGGTTCACCCCTCCACTTT. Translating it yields CASSEDYAGGGSPLHF.